These 8 T cell receptor beta chains were all obtained from the same sample, sequenced in a study of PD-1 blockade in classical Hodgkin lymphoma. The assay was immunoSEQ multiplex PCR, and TCRdb's table has in-frame clones only and misses some. The repertoire holds about 28,000 clones, with approximately 93% as singletons. Time point described: newly diagnosed, previously untreated cHL patient sample. The sequenced material came from peripheral blood mononuclear cells (PBMCs). These TCRs come from a human donor with classical Hodgkin lymphoma.

The chain uses TRBV7-9 and TRBJ2-3; D uncertain. V was cut by 5 bases and J by 2 bases, with 8 bases left in between. The CDR3 is 13 residues long. From germline, CDR1 is SEHNR and CDR2 FQNEAQ (reference sequence). The CDR3 DNA sequence: TGTGCCAGCAGCCTTTCCTCCACAGATACGCAGTATTTT. Its translation: CASSLSSTDTQYF.

The gene calls are TRBV28 and TRBJ2-1, with 9 bases matching TRBD2. The V gene end was trimmed by 3 bases and the J gene end by 8 bases; junction bases not matched to a gene: 2. The germline gives CDR1 MDHEN, CDR2 SYDVKM. CDR3 length: 13 residues. The CDR3, as DNA: TGTGCCAGCAGTTTTAGACTAGCGGATGAGCAGTTCTTC. Translated: CASSFRLADEQFF. Drawing the rest from reference TRBV28 and TRBJ2-1, the complete variable domain is DVKVTQSSRYLVKRTGEKVFLECVQDMDHENMFWYRQDPGLGLRLIYFSYDVKMKEKGDIPEGYSVSREKKERFSLILESASTNQTSMYLCASSFRLADEQFFGPGTRLTVL.

The rearrangement uses TRBV5-1 and TRBJ2-1; D is possibly TRBD2 (5 bases). The germline V gene has CDR1 SGHRS and CDR2 YFSETQ. Trimming removed 3 bases from V and 7 bases from J, with 14 bases in between. This CDR3 spans 14 amino acids. The CDR3 loop reads CASSSSPPDNEQFF. CDR3 DNA sequence: TGCGCCAGCAGCTCTAGCCCCCCAGATAATGAGCAGTTCTTC.

The count of this clone is one. This chain links TRBV4-3 with TRBJ2-1; 11 bases fit TRBD2. CDR1 and CDR2 from the germline V gene are LGHNA and YSLEER. The CDR3 extends over 17 amino acids. The J segment lost 7 bases and the V segment lost 2 bases, leaving 10 bases of the junction unmatched. CDR3 sequence reads: CASSQYLLAGEGNEQFF. The DNA for the CDR3 is TGCGCCAGCAGCCAATACTTACTAGCGGGAGAGGGTAATGAGCAGTTCTTC.

Worth noting for this clone: The identical CDR3 is also encoded by other nucleotide sequences in the sample. The CDR3 protein is CASSLVQGSYEQYF. Written as DNA, the CDR3 is TGTGCCAGCAGCTTAGTGCAGGGGTCCTACGAGCAGTACTTC. The V gene is TRBV7-2, the J gene TRBJ2-7; the D gene is possibly TRBD1 (6 bases). Trimming took 1 base from V and 1 from J, leaving 8 bases between them. Germline CDR1 and CDR2: SGHTA and FQGNSA. The CDR3 spans 14 residues.

The genes are TRBV19 and TRBJ1-5, with 10 bases fitting TRBD1. CDR1 is LNHDA, CDR2 SQIVND, per germline (reference sequence). Trimming removed 7 bases from V and 6 bases from J; junction bases left unmatched: 6. CDR3 length: 14 amino acids. As DNA, the CDR3 is TGTGCCAGTAACCCGACAGGGGGCAGTCAGCCCCAGCATTTT. Protein sequence: CASNPTGGSQPQHF.

The chain employs TRBV18 and TRBJ2-1, with TRBD1 matching over 8 bases. Per the germline V gene, CDR1 is KGHSH and CDR2 is LQKENI. The ends lost 0 bases at V and 4 bases at J; junction bases unmatched: 5. The CDR3 has 16 residues. Here the CDR3 DNA reads TGTGCCAGCTCACCACCAGCAGGGGGCGAATACAATGAGCAGTTCTTC. Protein product: CASSPPAGGEYNEQFF.

The V gene is TRBV9, the J gene TRBJ2-3, with 12 positions matching TRBD1. V dropped 3 bases and J dropped 0; count of bases not matched to a gene: 8. CDR1 is SGDLS, CDR2 YYNGEE, per germline. The CDR3 totals 18 residues. The CDR3: CASSGRDRGLISTDTQYF. The CDR3 DNA follows: TGTGCCAGCAGCGGCCGGGACAGGGGGCTAATTAGCACAGATACGCAGTATTTT.